This is a list of T cell receptor beta chains from one sample in a study of T-cell reconstitution after alpha-beta-depleted transplantation in children. TCRdb analysed the PCR reads with MiXCR anew, one entry per CDR3 protein. The table includes about 980,000 distinct CDR3 sequences, under 30% detected once. The sample was PBMCs, mostly from graft donor cells, taken 360 days after TCRalphabeta/CD19-depleted stem cell transplant. The receptors stem from a boy in the first two years of life who had a stem cell transplant for SCID, so the T cells may come from the graft donor. CDR3s leave out the opening cysteine and the closing phenylalanine or tryptophan. The D gene is left open where the match is weak.

TRBV20-1,NA,SAGGRWYTEAF
TRBV12-3/TRBV12-4,TRBD1,ASANRGPNTEAF
TRBV12-3/TRBV12-4,NA,ASSPNGGLEAF
TRBV7-9,NA,ASRWSLPSDEQF
TRBV6-5,TRBD2,ASSSLGGRSTDTQY
TRBV5-1,NA,ASSLVGPDRYGYT
TRBV20-1,NA,SARNEYSNQPQH
TRBV4-1,TRBD2,ASSRRGGAVVVSDTQY
TRBV3-1,NA,ASSQDPGPSYEQY
TRBV5-1,NA,ASSWSGGKGNTIY
TRBV12-5,NA,ASGPGGFQGPQH
TRBV5-5,NA,ASSPLRLGYT
TRBV7-2,TRBD1,ASSLGGTGGAKNIQY
TRBV20-1,NA,SARPPLVGLSETQY
TRBV5-1,TRBD2,ASSLPSGGAKNIQY
TRBV2,NA,AIRKGTLPGGNEQF
TRBV5-6,TRBD2,ASSLWGGGRQETQY
TRBV19,NA,ASSIPRGGTDTQY
TRBV4-1,NA,ASSQDWVGQETQY
TRBV11-2,NA,ASSLFGTTDTQY
TRBV6-1,NA,AGGQRYFDEQF
TRBV4-3,TRBD1,ASSYYRGSNQPQH
TRBV13,TRBD2,ASSPTSSGGATEQY
TRBV7-6,NA,ASSSRNTIY
TRBV20-1,TRBD2,SATPPGGVGETQY
TRBV9,NA,ASSALASYNEQS
TRBV6-2/TRBV6-3,NA,ASSSGRGFEKLF
TRBV29-1,NA,SVSRLSGANVLT
TRBV7-2,TRBD2,ASSLVLAGGAVQY
TRBV15,NA,ATSRDNSEETQY
TRBV20-1,NA,SASEQGPTEAF
TRBV7-8,NA,ASSLVSVANEKLF
TRBV7-3,NA,ASSLGTLTYNEQF
TRBV5-1,NA,ASSPQTRAYSYEQY
TRBV5-1,TRBD1,ASSPEGGAGEKLF
TRBV24-1,TRBD2,ATSDPLAGNTDTQY
TRBV7-2,NA,ASSWGDLGETQY
TRBV12-3/TRBV12-4,NA,ASSLAEWALYEQY
TRBV29-1,NA,SVDGRAGAIQETQY
TRBV7-2,NA,ASSFYSAGNEQF
TRBV7-2,NA,ASSFGPGPETQY
TRBV20-1,NA,SARDARQFRSSYNEQF
TRBV6-5,NA,ASSYSGGHSTGELF
TRBV12-3/TRBV12-4,TRBD1,ATHRGPKNTEAF